These 18 T cell receptor beta chains share one sample of origin, sequenced in a study of response to subunit inactivated influenza vaccine. A single record per CDR3 protein comes from TCRdb applying MiXCR to the RT-PCR reads. The table includes about 480,000 distinct CDR3 sequences, over 9.5% detected once. The sequencing here drew on PBMCs from blood, taken more than 35 days after vaccination. The receptor source for this set is a man aged 50 to 60 who received an inactivated influenza vaccine.

This rearrangement joins TRBV4-3 to TRBJ2-6; D is possibly TRBD1 (5 bases). The V end lost 0 bases, the J end lost 0 bases, and 15 bases lay between the germline ends. Germline CDR1 reads LGHNA; CDR2 reads YSLEER. The CDR3 has 19 residues. CDR3 nucleotides: TGCGCCAGCAGCCAAGATTACCGAACAGGCAGCTCTGGGGCCAACGTCCTGACTTTC. Its protein is CASSQDYRTGSSGANVLTF.

The V call is TRBV20-1, the J call TRBJ2-7; D remains ambiguous. The CDR3 spans 10 residues. The V gene's germline CDR1 is DFQATT and CDR2 SNEGSKA (reference sequence). Between the trimmed V and J ends, which lost 4 bases and 4 bases, there was a span of 5 bases. CDR3 coding DNA: TGCAGTGCTAAAGTTTACGAGCAGTACTTC. Protein product: CSAKVYEQYF.

The chain recombines TRBV28 with TRBJ2-1; 11 nucleotides match TRBD1. The CDR3 covers 14 residues. The germline V gene has CDR1 MDHEN and CDR2 SYDVKM. V was pared by 10 bases and J by 0 bases, with 2 bases of the junction left unmatched. The CDR3 DNA reads TGTGCCACCGGGACAGGGGGCTCCTACAATGAGCAGTTCTTC. This sequence encodes CATGTGGSYNEQFF.

This clonotype has a count of ten or more. This chain links TRBV6-5 with TRBJ1-4; D is possibly TRBD1 (5 bases). CDR3 length: 13 residues. Deletions cut 0 bases from V and 8 bases from J, with 7 bases between. The germline V gene has CDR1 MNHEY and CDR2 SVGAGI. The CDR3 spells CASSYSGGEKLFF. CDR3 nucleotide sequence: TGTGCCAGCAGTTACTCGGGGGGGGAAAAACTGTTTTTT.

This clonotype was seen repeatedly, ten times or more. The chain carries TRBV10-3 and TRBJ2-7; D possibly matches TRBD1 or TRBD2 (5 bases each). From germline, CDR1 is ENHRY and CDR2 SYGVKD. With 10 bases removed from V and 3 bases from J, the gap between germline ends came to 16 bases. The length of the CDR3 is 13 residues. The CDR3 DNA sequence: TGTGCCAGTCGGGGCCCCCAAGGCTACGAGCAGTACTTC. This translates into CASRGPQGYEQYF.

This clonotype was counted many times. J is TRBJ2-1 and V is TRBV4-2; TRBD1 is a possible D gene (5 bases). Germline V gene data show CDR1 as LGHNA and CDR2 as YNFKEQ. There are 15 residues in the CDR3. The V gene lost 5 bases and the J gene lost 2 bases, with 13 bases spanning the gap. This CDR3 is CASSDHGQTYNEQFF. The CDR3 DNA reads as TGTGCCAGCAGCGACCACGGACAAACCTACAATGAGCAGTTCTTC.

This chain connects TRBV7-2 to TRBJ2-7, with a tentative D call TRBD2 (6 bases). V lost 5 bases, J lost 3 bases, and 17 bases lay in between. This CDR3 has 15 amino acids. Germline-derived CDR1 and CDR2 are SGHTA and FQGNSA. CDR3 in DNA: TGTGCCAGCAGCGCTCGGGGCGGGACGGTCTACGAGCAGTACTTC. Translating it yields CASSARGGTVYEQYF. The full variable domain, its missing parts supplied by reference TRBV7-2 and TRBJ2-7, is GAGVSQSPSNKVTEKGKDVELRCDPISGHTALYWYRQSLGQGLEFLIYFQGNSAPDKSGLPSDRFSAERTGGSVSTLTIQRTQQEDSAVYLCASSARGGTVYEQYFGPGTRLTVT.

This clonotype was picked up a small number of times. This chain connects TRBV3-1 to TRBJ1-3; D call uncertain. Germline assignment: CDR1 LGHDT and CDR2 YNNKEL (reference sequence). This CDR3 spans 15 amino acids. Trimming stripped 1 base from V and 0 bases from J, with 7 bases between. CDR3 sequence (DNA): TGTGCCAGCAGCCAAGTTGGTGTCTCTGGAAACACCATATATTTT. Amino acids: CASSQVGVSGNTIYF.

The rearrangement joins TRBV10-3 to TRBJ1-6; D call uncertain. Germline V gene data show CDR1 as ENHRY and CDR2 as SYGVKD. This CDR3 is 15 amino acids long. The germline V and J ends were trimmed by 0 bases and 10 bases, with 13 bases remaining between them. CDR3 region: CAISESSSARSPLHF. The DNA of the CDR3 is TGTGCCATCAGTGAGTCGTCGTCCGCGCGGTCACCCCTCCACTTT.

This clonotype appeared many times. This rearrangement joins TRBV18 to TRBJ1-1; a weak D match, TRBD1 (6 bases). Looked up from germline, CDR1 is KGHSH and CDR2 is LQKENI. This CDR3 has 13 amino acids. Trimming left V 4 bases short and J 2 bases short, with 8 bases between. This chain's CDR3 is CASSQGGNTEAFF. CDR3 in DNA: TGTGCCAGCTCACAGGGGGGCAACACTGAAGCTTTCTTT.

This chain joins TRBV20-1 and TRBJ2-2, with no clear D. The V and J ends lost 3 bases and 4 bases respectively, with 9 bases between them. The V gene's germline CDR1 is DFQATT and CDR2 SNEGSKA (reference sequence). This CDR3 has 13 residues. The chain's CDR3 is CSARSLITGELFF. The CDR3 DNA sequence: TGCAGTGCTAGGAGTCTAATCACCGGGGAGCTGTTTTTT.

This clonotype was seen only a few times. The chain is built from TRBV29-1 and TRBJ2-7, with TRBD1 matching over 8 bases. The CDR3 is made up of 15 amino acids. Germline V gene data show CDR1 as SQVTM and CDR2 as ANQGSEA. Trimming took 6 bases from V and 4 from J; bases not matched to a gene: 14. The CDR3 DNA sequence: TGCAGCGTCCGTGGAGTCCCAGGGGGCGGATACGAGCAGTACTTC. Translation gives CSVRGVPGGGYEQYF.

The V gene is TRBV11-2, the J gene TRBJ2-1; tentative D call: TRBD2 (5 bases). The CDR3 covers 13 residues. V was clipped by 1 base and J by 9 bases, with 10 bases between them. Germline-derived CDR1 and CDR2 are SGHAT and FQNNGV. CDR3 protein: CASSLGTFSEQFF. The CDR3 DNA reads as TGTGCCAGCAGCTTAGGGACTTTCAGTGAGCAGTTCTTC. Supplemented by reference TRBV11-2 and TRBJ2-1, the full variable domain reads EAGVAQSPRYKIIEKRQSVAFWCNPISGHATLYWYQQILGQGPKLLIQFQNNGVVDDSQLPKDRFSAERLKGVDSTLKIQPAKLEDSAVYLCASSLGTFSEQFFGPGTRLTVL.

This clonotype was detected only a few times. The chain links TRBV29-1 to TRBJ2-1, with a weak D call TRBD2 (5 bases). CDR3 length: 14 residues. The V gene's germline CDR1 is SQVTM and CDR2 ANQGSEA. Trimming left V 6 bases short and J 6 bases short, with 18 bases between. The CDR3 reads CSVARGLKGNEQFF. The CDR3 DNA follows: TGCAGCGTCGCCCGGGGTCTGAAGGGCAATGAGCAGTTCTTC.

This clonotype was counted at least ten times. The chain uses TRBV12-5 and TRBJ2-5; 10 nucleotides agree with TRBD2. With 1 base clipped from V and 5 bases from J, the junction kept 10 bases outside the gene matches. The length of the CDR3 is 17 residues. Per germline, CDR1 LGHNT and CDR2 FRNRAP. The chain's CDR3 is CASGLGISGRAMETQYF. The CDR3 nucleotides are TGTGCTAGTGGTTTGGGAATCAGCGGGAGGGCCATGGAGACCCAGTACTTC.

V usage is TRBV11-2 and J usage is TRBJ2-7; D perhaps matches TRBD1 (5 bases). The germline gives CDR1 SGHAT, CDR2 FQNNGV. With 0 bases removed from V and 0 bases from J, the gap between germline ends came to 9 bases. The CDR3 has 15 amino acids. The CDR3 DNA is TGTGCCAGCAGCTTAGAGGCAGGGAACTCCTACGAGCAGTACTTC. Translating gives CASSLEAGNSYEQYF. Supplemented by reference TRBV11-2 and TRBJ2-7, the full variable domain reads EAGVAQSPRYKIIEKRQSVAFWCNPISGHATLYWYQQILGQGPKLLIQFQNNGVVDDSQLPKDRFSAERLKGVDSTLKIQPAKLEDSAVYLCASSLEAGNSYEQYFGPGTRLTVT.

The V call is TRBV4-2, the J call TRBJ2-2; no definite D call. V shed 3 bases and J shed 6 bases, with 11 bases lying between them. The CDR3 has 14 amino acids. From germline, CDR1 is LGHNA and CDR2 YNFKEQ. The CDR3 is CASSQEQFSGELFF. CDR3 coding DNA: TGTGCCAGCAGCCAGGAACAATTCTCCGGGGAGCTGTTTTTT.

This rearrangement joins TRBV28 to TRBJ2-3, with a tentative D call TRBD2 (6 bases). V was pared by 7 bases and J by 2 bases, with 16 bases between. CDR3 length: 15 amino acids. Germline CDR1 and CDR2: MDHEN and SYDVKM. CDR3 nucleotides: TGTGCCAGCACCTTAGCGGCGGGGACCACAGATACGCAGTATTTT. Translation: CASTLAAGTTDTQYF.